Presented here are 22 T cell receptor beta chains from one specimen sequenced in a study of blood T cell repertoires in COVID-19. The assay was immunoSEQ multiplex PCR, and TCRdb's table has in-frame clones only and misses some. Of tens of thousands of clones in the sample, 85% were seen once. The sequenced sample was peripheral blood. These receptors were taken from a man older than 75 with acute or convalescent COVID-19.

The CDR3 is CASSLPTVAQETQYF. DNA of the CDR3: TGTGCCAGCAGCTTGCCGACAGTCGCCCAAGAGACCCAGTACTTC. This sequence joins TRBV5-6 and TRBJ2-5; tentatively, D is TRBD1 (5 bases). The CDR3 is 15 amino acids. CDR1 is SGHDT, CDR2 YYEEEE, per germline. V lost 1 base and J lost 1, with 11 bases in between. Full variable domain (missing parts from reference TRBV5-6 and TRBJ2-5): DAGVTQSPTHLIKTRGQQVTLRCSPKSGHDTVSWYQQALGQGPQFIFQYYEEEERQRGNFPDRFSGHQFPNYSSELNVNALLLGDSALYLCASSLPTVAQETQYFGPGTRLLVL.

The V gene is TRBV19, the J gene TRBJ2-4, with TRBD1 matching 8 bases. V lost 5 bases to trimming and J lost 8 bases; unmatched junction nucleotides: 8. Germline V gene lookup returns CDR1 LNHDA and CDR2 SQIVND (reference sequence). The CDR3 is made up of 14 amino acids. The CDR3 region is CASSALDREYIQYF. The CDR3, as DNA: TGTGCCAGTAGTGCCCTGGACAGGGAATACATTCAGTACTTC.

V and J are TRBV13 and TRBJ2-1; 7 bases fit TRBD2. V was pared by 0 bases and J by 7 bases, with 3 bases of the junction left unmatched. CDR1 and CDR2 (germline): PRHDT, FYEKMQ (reference sequence). CDR3 length: 14 amino acids. The CDR3 DNA sequence: TGTGCCAGCAGCTTAGGGACTAGCCCGAATGAGCAGTTCTTC. Encoded protein: CASSLGTSPNEQFF.

In nucleotides, the CDR3 is TGCGCCAGCAGCCAAGATCGTACCACTAGCGGGACTAGCACAGATACGCAGTATTTT. Residues: CASSQDRTTSGTSTDTQYF. The rearrangement uses TRBV4-3 and TRBJ2-3; 10 bases align to TRBD2. V gave up 0 bases and J gave up 0 bases; unmatched junction bases: 9. This CDR3 contains 19 residues. Germline V gene lookup returns CDR1 LGHNA and CDR2 YSLEER.

The chain links TRBV15 to TRBJ2-7; 10 positions agree with TRBD2. Germline CDR1 LNHNV, CDR2 YYDKDF (reference sequence). The trim removed 1 base at V and 6 bases at J, leaving 3 bases unmatched. The CDR3 is 14 amino acids. The CDR3 sequence: CATSRAGTSAEQYF. CDR3 bases: TGTGCCACCAGCAGAGCTGGGACTAGCGCCGAGCAGTACTTC.

The rearrangement uses TRBV25-1 and TRBJ2-5; TRBD2 is a possible D gene (6 bases). Germline assignment: CDR1 MGHDK and CDR2 SYGVNS. The CDR3 is made up of 15 amino acids. V shed 1 base and J shed 1 base, with 10 bases lying between them. The CDR3 region is CASSELSSGQETQYF. CDR3 DNA sequence: TGTGCCAGCAGTGAATTGAGTAGCGGCCAAGAGACCCAGTACTTC.

The genes are TRBV5-8 and TRBJ1-6, with a possible D match to TRBD1 (6 bases). This CDR3 has 15 residues. V was cut by 0 bases and J by 6 bases, with 10 bases left in between. Germline assignment: CDR1 SGHTS and CDR2 YDEGEE. In DNA form, the CDR3 reads TGTGCCAGCAGCTTGGTACAGGGAGCTAATTCACCCCTCCACTTT. The encoded protein is CASSLVQGANSPLHF.

This sequence joins TRBV6-5 and TRBJ2-1, with 12 bases matching TRBD2. This CDR3 region has 16 residues. With 2 bases clipped from V and 6 bases from J, the junction kept 5 bases outside the gene matches. CDR1 and CDR2 from the germline V gene are MNHEY and SVGAGI. Here the CDR3 reads CASSYRTSGKGNEQFF. CDR3 bases: TGTGCCAGCAGTTACCGGACTAGCGGGAAGGGCAATGAGCAGTTCTTC.

The chain combines TRBV19 with TRBJ2-3; maybe TRBD1 (6 bases). The length of the CDR3 is 16 residues. The V end was cut by 3 bases, the J end by 6 bases, with 19 bases between. In germline, CDR1 is LNHDA, CDR2 SQIVND (reference sequence). The CDR3 DNA reads as TGTGCCAGTAGTATCCTCGGGACATCTTTAGGGGATACGCAGTATTTT. Translated, it gives CASSILGTSLGDTQYF.

The chain carries TRBV4-1 and TRBJ1-1; TRBD1 matches 7 bases. CDR1 MGHRA and CDR2 YSYEKL come from the germline V gene. The CDR3 consists of 16 residues. Unmatched junction bases numbered 10, after V lost 4 bases and J lost 2 bases. The CDR3 DNA follows: TGCGCCAGCAGCCCCAGGGGGTTACAGCTAAACACTGAAGCTTTCTTT. Translation gives CASSPRGLQLNTEAFF.

V usage is TRBV9 and J usage is TRBJ2-5; D is unclear. V dropped 5 bases and J dropped 5 bases, with 19 bases sitting between them. Germline-derived CDR1 and CDR2 are SGDLS and YYNGEE. The CDR3 spans 15 residues. The CDR3 nucleotides read TGTGCCAGCAGGGCCAGTGGTGGAGTTGGCGAGACCCAGTACTTC. Amino acids: CASRASGGVGETQYF.

The gene calls are TRBV29-1 and TRBJ1-2; TRBD1 matches 9 bases. This CDR3 contains 15 residues. Germline V CDR1 and CDR2: SQVTM, ANQGSEA. The ends lost 4 bases at V and 2 bases at J; junction bases unmatched: 8. The CDR3 here is CSVGLGTGTNYGYTF. Written as DNA, the CDR3 is TGCAGCGTTGGTTTAGGGACAGGGACCAACTATGGCTACACCTTC.

J is TRBJ1-2 and V is TRBV12-3 or TRBV12-4; D not certain. V lost 1 base to trimming and J lost 5 bases, with 8 bases between them. This CDR3 has 13 amino acids. CDR3 coding DNA: TGTGCCAGCAGTTTAGAGACCGGGTATGGCTACACCTTC. This codes for CASSLETGYGYTF.

This chain joins TRBV27 and TRBJ1-1, with 10 positions matching TRBD1. V dropped 5 bases and J dropped 4; count of bases not matched to a gene: 4. The CDR3 sequence is 14 residues long. Germline V gene lookup returns CDR1 MNHEY and CDR2 SMNVEV (reference sequence). CDR3 sequence reads: CASSPRQGATEAFF. The DNA of the CDR3 is TGTGCCAGCAGTCCCCGACAGGGGGCCACTGAAGCTTTCTTT.

This clone was seen only once. J is TRBJ2-7 and V is TRBV10-1; the match to TRBD2 covers 10 bases. CDR3 size: 16 residues. CDR1 and CDR2 (germline): WNHNN, SYGVQD (reference sequence). Trimming took 0 bases from V and 2 from J; bases not matched to a gene: 4. Here the CDR3 reads CASSESGAGGPYEQYF. In nucleotides, the CDR3 is TGCGCCAGCAGTGAGTCGGGAGCGGGAGGGCCCTACGAGCAGTACTTC.

The chain is built from TRBV9 and TRBJ1-1; D not resolved. Germline CDR1 and CDR2: SGDLS and YYNGEE. The CDR3 extends over 14 amino acids. Trimming left V 4 bases short and J 2 bases short, with 12 bases between. The CDR3 region is CASSLEALNTEAFF. The CDR3 DNA sequence: TGTGCCAGCAGCTTAGAAGCACTTAACACTGAAGCTTTCTTT.

V and J are TRBV27 and TRBJ1-2, with D possibly being TRBD1 (5 bases). The V end was cut by 10 bases, the J end by 5 bases, with 26 bases between. Germline CDR1 reads MNHEY; CDR2 reads SMNVEV (reference sequence). CDR3 length: 16 amino acids. The CDR3 DNA reads TGTGCCACCAACAGGAGCAGTTCACCTAAGCCTTATGGCTACACCTTC. Protein: CATNRSSSPKPYGYTF.

J is TRBJ1-5 and V is TRBV7-2; 7 bases are shared with TRBD1. V gave up 5 bases and J gave up 0 bases; unmatched junction bases: 4. The CDR3 runs 15 residues. Germline V gene data show CDR1 as SGHTA and CDR2 as FQGNSA. The CDR3, as DNA: TGTGCCAGCAGCCCCCAGGGGGATAGCAATCAGCCCCAGCATTTT. Encoded protein: CASSPQGDSNQPQHF.

Only a few counts were recorded for this clone. The gene calls are TRBV7-2 and TRBJ1-3, with a possible D match to TRBD1 (6 bases). The CDR3 totals 16 residues. The V gene's germline CDR1 is SGHTA and CDR2 FQGNSA. Trimming left V 5 bases short and J 4 bases short, with 18 bases between. In DNA, the CDR3 is TGTGCCAGCAGCCAAGATACAGGGTCCTCAGGAAACACCATATATTTT. As protein: CASSQDTGSSGNTIYF.

This sequence joins TRBV7-8 and TRBJ2-3; 8 bases agree with TRBD2. The CDR3 loop spans 16 amino acids. Germline trimming cut 1 base from V and 4 bases from J; bases unmatched to any gene: 7. CDR1 and CDR2 from the germline V gene are SGHVS and FQNEAQ. CDR3 protein: CASSLGVQRESDTQYF. The CDR3, as DNA: TGTGCCAGCAGCTTAGGAGTCCAGCGGGAGTCAGATACGCAGTATTTT.

This sequence joins TRBV19 and TRBJ1-1; D remains unclear. The germline V and J ends were trimmed by 5 bases and 3 bases, with 10 bases remaining between them. Germline V gene lookup returns CDR1 LNHDA and CDR2 SQIVND (reference sequence). The CDR3 sequence is 13 residues long. DNA for the CDR3: TGTGCCAGTAGTCAACAGATTTACACTGAAGCTTTCTTT. It is translated as CASSQQIYTEAFF.

This CDR3 reads CASSSLGGQLRGTEAFF. CDR3 nucleotide sequence: TGTGCCAGCAGCTCTCTCGGCGGACAACTTCGAGGCACTGAAGCTTTCTTT. This chain connects TRBV7-2 to TRBJ1-1; TRBD1 might be the D (5 bases). V shed 4 bases and J shed 4 bases, with 22 bases lying between them. This CDR3 is 17 amino acids long. The germline gives CDR1 SGHTA, CDR2 FQGNSA.